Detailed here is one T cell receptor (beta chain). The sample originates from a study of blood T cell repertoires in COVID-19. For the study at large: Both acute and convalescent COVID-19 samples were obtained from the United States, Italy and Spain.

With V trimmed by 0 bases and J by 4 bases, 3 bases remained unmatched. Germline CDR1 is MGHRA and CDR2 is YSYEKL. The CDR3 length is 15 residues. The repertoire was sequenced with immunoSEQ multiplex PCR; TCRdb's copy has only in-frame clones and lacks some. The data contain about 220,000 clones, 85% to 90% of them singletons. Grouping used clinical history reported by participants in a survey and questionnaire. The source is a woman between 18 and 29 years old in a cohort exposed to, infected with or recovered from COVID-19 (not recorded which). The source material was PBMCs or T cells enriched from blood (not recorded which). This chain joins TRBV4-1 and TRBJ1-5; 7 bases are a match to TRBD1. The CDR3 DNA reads TGCGCCAGCAGCCAAGAACAGGGGCTAAATCAGCCCCAGCATTTT. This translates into CASSQEQGLNQPQHF.